Below, 13 T cell receptor beta chains from the same sample are listed, as sequenced in a study of blood T cell repertoires in COVID-19. Clones were read by immunoSEQ multiplex PCR, and TCRdb kept only the in-frame ones, dropping some. The sample has 150,000 to 200,000 clones, roughly 85% seen once; the top ten hold roughly 8.2%. Sequencing used peripheral blood. These receptor sequences come from a man between 60 and 75 years old with acute or convalescent COVID-19.

The V call is TRBV28, the J call TRBJ1-1; 7 positions agree with TRBD1. The germline V gene encodes CDR1 MDHEN and CDR2 SYDVKM. V lost 5 bases, J lost 7 bases, and 13 bases stayed unmatched. This CDR3 is 15 amino acids long. The CDR3: CASSTEGQGVIEAFF. CDR3 nucleotide sequence: TGTGCCAGCAGTACGGAAGGGCAGGGGGTGATTGAAGCTTTCTTT. The full variable domain, with the rest looked up from reference TRBV28 and TRBJ1-1, is DVKVTQSSRYLVKRTGEKVFLECVQDMDHENMFWYRQDPGLGLRLIYFSYDVKMKEKGDIPEGYSVSREKKERFSLILESASTNQTSMYLCASSTEGQGVIEAFFGQGTRLTVV.

The rearrangement links TRBV7-8 to TRBJ2-3; 7 bases are shared with TRBD2. V was clipped by 3 bases and J by 2 bases; unmatched bases: 11. This CDR3 has 17 amino acids. Germline V gives CDR1 SGHVS, CDR2 FQNEAQ. The CDR3 DNA follows: TGTGCCAGCAGCTTCGTTCCCGCGGGAGTCCCCACAGATACGCAGTATTTT. Its translation: CASSFVPAGVPTDTQYF.

The chain's CDR3 is CASSQKVSSTGHYGYTF. The CDR3 DNA sequence: TGTGCCAGCAGCCAAAAAGTCTCAAGTACAGGGCATTATGGCTACACCTTC. The chain combines TRBV3-1 (or the pseudogene TRBV3-2) with TRBJ1-2, with D perhaps matching TRBD1 (6 bases). This CDR3 is built from 17 residues. Trimming removed 2 bases from V and 5 bases from J, with 21 bases in between. The V gene's germline CDR1 is LGHDT and CDR2 YNNKEL (reference sequence).

This chain connects TRBV28 to TRBJ1-4, with a weak D call TRBD1 (5 bases). Between the trimmed V and J ends, which lost 5 bases and 4 bases, there was a span of 14 bases. Looked up from germline, CDR1 is MDHEN and CDR2 is SYDVKM. The CDR3 has 15 amino acids. CDR3 sequence reads: CASSQRTFVNEKLFF. CDR3 coding DNA: TGTGCCAGCAGTCAACGGACATTTGTTAATGAAAAACTGTTTTTT.

This clone showed up just once. The chain links TRBV5-1 to TRBJ1-1; D possibly corresponds to TRBD1 (5 bases). Per germline, CDR1 SGHRS and CDR2 YFSETQ. V was pared by 4 bases and J by 5 bases, with 12 bases between. The CDR3 totals 13 residues. Written as DNA, the CDR3 is TGCGCCAGCAGCCGGGGGTTTCGGACTGAAGCTTTCTTT. Its protein product is CASSRGFRTEAFF.

This chain joins TRBV7-9 and TRBJ2-2, with 10 bases that match TRBD2. The CDR3 extends over 18 amino acids. V shed 5 bases, J shed 2 bases, and the junction held 11 bases outside the gene matches. Germline CDR1 and CDR2: SEHNR and FQNEAQ (reference sequence). CDR3 in amino acids: CASSTYSGLATNTGELFF. The CDR3 DNA follows: TGTGCCAGCAGCACCTATTCGGGACTAGCGACAAACACCGGGGAGCTGTTTTTT.

The V gene is TRBV9, the J gene TRBJ2-1; 9 positions match TRBD2. V lost 4 bases to trimming and J lost 4 bases; unmatched junction nucleotides: 9. Looked up from germline, CDR1 is SGDLS and CDR2 is YYNGEE. The CDR3 has 16 residues. The CDR3 region is CASSPNSGRDYNEQFF. Here the CDR3 DNA reads TGTGCCAGCAGCCCCAATAGCGGGAGAGATTACAATGAGCAGTTCTTC.

The rearrangement uses TRBV5-6 and TRBJ1-1; D is possibly TRBD1 (6 bases). The germline CDR1 and CDR2 sequences are SGHDT and YYEEEE. CDR3 length equals 15 residues. The V end was cut by 3 bases, the J end by 3 bases, with 15 bases between. This chain's CDR3 is CASSWGRGLYTEAFF. DNA of the CDR3: TGTGCCAGCAGCTGGGGGCGGGGGCTGTACACTGAAGCTTTCTTT.

The chain has TRBV30 and TRBJ2-7; D remains ambiguous. Germline CDR1 is GTSNPN and CDR2 is SVGIG (reference sequence). The CDR3 sequence is 11 residues long. V was pared by 4 bases and J by 3 bases, with 7 bases between. The CDR3 region is CAWTRSYEQYF. Here the CDR3 DNA reads TGTGCCTGGACTCGGAGCTACGAGCAGTACTTC.

This chain links TRBV20-1 with TRBJ1-1; D remains ambiguous. CDR3 length: 11 amino acids. Germline V gene lookup returns CDR1 DFQATT and CDR2 SNEGSKA (reference sequence). V lost 3 bases and J 5 bases, leaving 7 bases between the germline ends. CDR3 residues: CSASVPTEAFF. CDR3 bases: TGCAGTGCTAGCGTTCCGACTGAAGCTTTCTTT.

The J gene is TRBJ2-7, the V gene TRBV12-3 or TRBV12-4; TRBD1 might be the D (5 bases). This CDR3 spans 11 amino acids. Trimming pared 6 bases from V and 4 bases from J, leaving 7 bases between. The CDR3 loop reads CASSQGYEQYF. CDR3 nucleotide sequence: TGTGCCAGCAGCCAGGGATACGAGCAGTACTTC.

This clone occurred a few times. This rearrangement joins TRBV7-8 to TRBJ2-2, with D possibly being TRBD1 (6 bases). The length of the CDR3 is 14 residues. V was cut by 5 bases and J by 1 base, with 8 bases left in between. The germline CDR1 and CDR2 sequences are SGHVS and FQNEAQ. CDR3: CASSPRGNTGELFF. DNA for the CDR3: TGTGCCAGCAGCCCCAGGGGGAACACCGGGGAGCTGTTTTTT. The variable domain in full, with the rest retrieved from reference TRBV7-8 and TRBJ2-2, is GAGVSQSPRYKVAKRGQDVALRCDPISGHVSLFWYQQALGQGPEFLTYFQNEAQLDKSGLPSDRFFAERPEGSVSTLKIQRTQQEDSAVYLCASSPRGNTGELFFGEGSRLTVL.

This chain links TRBV7-3 with TRBJ2-7; 7 bases fit TRBD1. CDR3 length: 14 residues. Germline V gene lookup returns CDR1 SGHTA and CDR2 FQGTGA. With V trimmed by 0 bases and J by 6 bases, 5 bases remained unmatched. In nucleotides, the CDR3 is TGTGCCAGCAGCTTAACGGGACAGAATTCCGAGCAGTACTTC. It codes for CASSLTGQNSEQYF. The complete variable domain, with remaining parts taken from reference TRBV7-3 and TRBJ2-7, reads GAGVSQTPSNKVTEKGKYVELRCDPISGHTALYWYRQSLGQGPEFLIYFQGTGAADDSGLPNDRFFAVRPEGSVSTLKIQRTERGDSAVYLCASSLTGQNSEQYFGPGTRLTVT.